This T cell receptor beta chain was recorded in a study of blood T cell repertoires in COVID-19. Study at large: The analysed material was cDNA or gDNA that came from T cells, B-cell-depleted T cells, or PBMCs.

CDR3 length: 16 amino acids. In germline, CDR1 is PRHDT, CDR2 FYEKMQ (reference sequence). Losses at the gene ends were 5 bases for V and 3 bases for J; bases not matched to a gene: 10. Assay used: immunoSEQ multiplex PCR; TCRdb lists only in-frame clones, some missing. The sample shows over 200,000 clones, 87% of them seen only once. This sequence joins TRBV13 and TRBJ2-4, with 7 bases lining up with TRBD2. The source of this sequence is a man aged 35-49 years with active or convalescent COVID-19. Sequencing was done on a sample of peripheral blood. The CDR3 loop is CASSAREERSKNIQYF. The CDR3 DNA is TGTGCCAGCAGCGCACGGGAGGAGCGAAGCAAAAACATTCAGTACTTC.